These 19 T cell receptor beta chains were all obtained from the same sample, sequenced in a study of cytomegalovirus exposure and HLA in healthy donors. PCR involved 60 Vbeta and 13 Jbeta primers. The protocol was immunoSEQ multiplex PCR, while the TCRdb copy is restricted to in-frame clones and leaves out a portion. The sample has about 140,000 clones; roughly 75% are singletons. The material sequenced was PBMCs. Receptor source: a man in his forties in good health and CMV-seropositive.

This clone showed up just a few times. This chain uses TRBV6-5 with TRBJ2-2; 7 bases align to TRBD1. The J call may not be correct, given that the DNA end is closer to TRBJ1-3. The CDR3 is 13 amino acids. Germline V gene data show CDR1 as MNHEY and CDR2 as SVGAGI. DNA of the CDR3: TGTGCCAGCAGTCGGGACAGCGGAAACACCATATATTTT. Protein product: CASSRDSGNTIYF.

CDR3 region: CASSIYRRGKANEKLFF. The DNA for the CDR3 is TGTGCCAGCAGCATATATCGACGGGGGAAAGCTAATGAAAAACTGTTTTTT. The chain links TRBV13 to TRBJ1-4; D may be TRBD1 (5 bases). CDR3 length equals 17 residues. V dropped 5 bases and J dropped 3 bases, with 19 bases sitting between them. Germline assignment: CDR1 PRHDT and CDR2 FYEKMQ (reference sequence).

The chain joins TRBV10-3 to TRBJ2-5, with 16 nucleotides matching TRBD2. V lost 6 bases, J lost 2 bases, and 15 bases stayed unmatched. Germline V CDR1 and CDR2: ENHRY, SYGVKD. The CDR3 runs 20 residues. The CDR3 DNA reads as TGTGCCATCAGGATACAGGGACTAGCGGGAGGGTCCAGAACTCAAGAGACCCAGTACTTC. Translation gives CAIRIQGLAGGSRTQETQYF.

In DNA, the CDR3 is TGTGCCATCAGTGAGCTGGGGACAGGTAAAATGGTCAATGAGCAGTTCTTC. Its protein is CAISELGTGKMVNEQFF. This sequence joins TRBV10-3 and TRBJ2-1; 8 positions agree with TRBD1. There are 17 residues in the CDR3. The V segment lost 2 bases and the J segment 6 bases; nucleotides outside the gene matches: 12. The germline V gene has CDR1 ENHRY and CDR2 SYGVKD.

The chain is built from TRBV5-1 and TRBJ1-1; 7 nucleotides agree with TRBD1. Trimming removed 2 bases from V and 7 bases from J; junction bases left unmatched: 5. Germline-derived CDR1 and CDR2 are SGHRS and YFSETQ. The CDR3 spans 13 residues. The CDR3 coding sequence is TGCGCCAGCAGCTTAGGGACAGCTAATGAAGCTTTCTTT. Translation gives CASSLGTANEAFF.

The chain employs TRBV7-9 and TRBJ2-3; D unclear. The V gene's germline CDR1 is SEHNR and CDR2 FQNEAQ (reference sequence). V was trimmed by 6 bases and J by 4 bases, leaving 8 bases between them. This CDR3 has 12 amino acids. CDR3 amino acids: CASRSSPDTQYF. In nucleotides, the CDR3 is TGTGCCAGCAGATCGAGCCCAGATACGCAGTATTTT.

This chain uses TRBV20-1 with TRBJ2-7; D not resolved. Trimming took 6 bases from V and 3 from J, leaving 6 bases between them. CDR3 length equals 10 residues. Germline CDR1 is DFQATT and CDR2 is SNEGSKA (reference sequence). The CDR3, as DNA: TGCAGTGCCGAGAGCTACGAGCAGTACTTC. It specifies CSAESYEQYF.

The chain has TRBV12-5 and TRBJ1-2; possibly TRBD1 for D (6 bases). CDR1 LGHNT and CDR2 FRNRAP come from the germline V gene. With 6 bases removed from V and 4 bases from J, the gap between germline ends came to 15 bases. The CDR3 has 14 residues. The CDR3 is CASGTGGLFYGYTF. Written as DNA, the CDR3 is TGTGCTAGTGGCACTGGGGGCCTTTTCTATGGCTACACCTTC.

The rearrangement uses TRBV9 and TRBJ2-2; the D gene is possibly TRBD1 (6 bases). CDR1 is SGDLS and CDR2 is YYNGEE in the germline V gene. The CDR3 is made up of 16 amino acids. Trimming took 0 bases from V and 1 from J, leaving 10 bases between them. The CDR3 here is CASSVAGGQNTGELFF. CDR3 in DNA: TGTGCCAGCAGCGTAGCTGGGGGACAGAACACCGGGGAGCTGTTTTTT.

The gene calls are TRBV7-8 and TRBJ1-1; 9 bases agree with TRBD1. The V gene end was trimmed by 4 bases and the J gene end by 6 bases; junction bases not matched to a gene: 12. The CDR3 has 16 residues. Germline CDR1 SGHVS, CDR2 FQNEAQ. CDR3 sequence (DNA): TGTGCCAGCAGCTCCCAGAAGACAGGGGGAGGATCTGAAGCTTTCTTT. It yields the protein CASSSQKTGGGSEAFF. Based on the CDR3 plus reference TRBV7-8 and TRBJ1-1, the full variable domain is GAGVSQSPRYKVAKRGQDVALRCDPISGHVSLFWYQQALGQGPEFLTYFQNEAQLDKSGLPSDRFFAERPEGSVSTLKIQRTQQEDSAVYLCASSSQKTGGGSEAFFGQGTRLTVV.

The chain combines TRBV11-2 with TRBJ1-5; 11 nucleotides line up with TRBD1. CDR3 size: 18 residues. Germline V CDR1 and CDR2: SGHAT, FQNNGV. J lost 2 bases, V lost 2 bases, and 8 bases had no gene match. The CDR3 spells CASSLNGQGARGNQPQHF. The DNA for the CDR3 is TGTGCCAGCAGCTTAAACGGACAGGGGGCCCGGGGCAATCAGCCCCAGCATTTT.

There are a few counts of this clone. The chain links TRBV28 to TRBJ1-2; TRBD1 aligns across 8 bases. The CDR3 runs 15 residues. Germline V gene lookup returns CDR1 MDHEN and CDR2 SYDVKM. J gave up 5 bases and V 1 base, and 6 bases lay outside the gene matches. The CDR3 coding sequence is TGTGCCAGCAGTTTATTTGACAGGGGCTATTATGGCTACACCTTC. It yields the protein CASSLFDRGYYGYTF.

The chain links TRBV15 to TRBJ1-1, with D perhaps TRBD1 (5 bases). CDR1 is LNHNV and CDR2 is YYDKDF in the germline V gene (reference sequence). V lost 7 bases and J 0 bases, leaving 18 bases between the germline ends. The CDR3 totals 16 residues. The CDR3 spells CATNPRRGGLNTEAFF. The CDR3 DNA is TGTGCCACCAATCCACGGAGGGGAGGATTGAACACTGAAGCTTTCTTT.

This clone was seen once. The rearrangement uses TRBV6-6 and TRBJ1-1, with a weak D call TRBD1 (5 bases). Trimming shortened V by 0 bases and J by 0 bases, and 5 bases separated the two germline ends. CDR1 MNHNY and CDR2 SVGAGI come from the germline V gene (reference sequence). The CDR3 contains 14 residues. The DNA for the CDR3 is TGTGCCAGCAGTTACTCAGGGGTGAACACTGAAGCTTTCTTT. This codes for CASSYSGVNTEAFF.

This clone was observed a handful of times. The same CDR3 can be traced to other DNA sequences in this sample. V and J are TRBV4-2 and TRBJ2-5; 11 bases map to TRBD1. The CDR3 extends over 16 amino acids. The V gene end was trimmed by 0 bases and the J gene end by 4 bases; junction bases not matched to a gene: 4. Germline-derived CDR1 and CDR2 are LGHNA and YNFKEQ. The CDR3 DNA sequence: TGTGCCAGCAGCCAAGATCCGGACAGGGGGCGAGAGACCCAGTACTTC. Translated: CASSQDPDRGRETQYF.

The chain carries TRBV4-2 and TRBJ2-3; D may be TRBD1 (5 bases). This CDR3 is built from 16 residues. Per germline, CDR1 LGHNA and CDR2 YNFKEQ. Trimming took off 4 bases at V and 4 bases at J, with 18 bases between the two ends. The DNA for the CDR3 is TGTGCCAGCAGCCGTTTACTCCAGGGTACGCCAGATACGCAGTATTTT. It codes for CASSRLLQGTPDTQYF.

The gene calls are TRBV29-1 and TRBJ1-1; D perhaps matches TRBD1 (5 bases). The CDR3 length is 12 residues. Germline CDR1 SQVTM, CDR2 ANQGSEA. Trimming shortened V by 7 bases and J by 5 bases, and 14 bases separated the two germline ends. The CDR3 loop reads CSADNFGTEAFF. In DNA, the CDR3 is TGCAGCGCGGACAATTTTGGGACTGAAGCTTTCTTT.

V is TRBV9 and J is TRBJ2-3, with 10 bases lining up with TRBD2. The CDR3 sequence is 15 residues long. J was trimmed by 8 bases and V by 7 bases; bases with no gene match: 13. Germline CDR1 is SGDLS and CDR2 is YYNGEE. CDR3 coding DNA: TGTGCCAGCGGGTCAGCGGGAGGGGCAGCGCGTACGCAGTATTTT. This gives the protein CASGSAGGAARTQYF. The full variable domain, completed using reference TRBV9 and TRBJ2-3, is DSGVTQTPKHLITATGQRVTLRCSPRSGDLSVYWYQQSLDQGLQFLIQYYNGEERAKGNILERFSAQQFPDLHSELNLSSLELGDSALYFCASGSAGGAARTQYFGPGTRLTVL.

In its sample, this clone was seen a few times. This sequence joins TRBV5-1 and TRBJ2-5, with 13 bases aligning to TRBD2. The length of the CDR3 is 14 residues. The germline V gene encodes CDR1 SGHRS and CDR2 YFSETQ. The V segment lost 4 bases and the J segment 4 bases; nucleotides outside the gene matches: 1. The DNA for the CDR3 is TGCGCCAGCAGCACTAGCGGGGGGGCAGAGACCCAGTACTTC. Residues: CASSTSGGAETQYF.